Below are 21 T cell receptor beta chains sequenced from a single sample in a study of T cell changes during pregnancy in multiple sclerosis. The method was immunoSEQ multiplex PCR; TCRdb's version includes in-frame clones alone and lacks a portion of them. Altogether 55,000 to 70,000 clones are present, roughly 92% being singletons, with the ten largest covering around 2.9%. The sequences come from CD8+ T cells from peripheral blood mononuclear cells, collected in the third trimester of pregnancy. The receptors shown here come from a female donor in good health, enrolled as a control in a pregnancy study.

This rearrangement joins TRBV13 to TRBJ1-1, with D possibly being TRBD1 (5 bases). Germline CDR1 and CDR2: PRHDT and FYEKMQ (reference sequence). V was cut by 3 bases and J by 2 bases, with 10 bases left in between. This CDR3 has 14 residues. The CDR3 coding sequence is TGTGCCAGCAGCTTTCTGGGGGGTAACACTGAAGCTTTCTTT. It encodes CASSFLGGNTEAFF.

CDR3 bases: TGTGCCAGCAGGTTGGCCCGAAAGGGAAACACCATATATTTT. Translation gives CASRLARKGNTIYF. The chain couples TRBV7-3 to TRBJ1-3; D unclear. Trimming cost V 6 bases and J 4 bases, with 13 bases left between them. The CDR3 runs 14 residues. Germline lookup yields CDR1 SGHTA and CDR2 FQGTGA.

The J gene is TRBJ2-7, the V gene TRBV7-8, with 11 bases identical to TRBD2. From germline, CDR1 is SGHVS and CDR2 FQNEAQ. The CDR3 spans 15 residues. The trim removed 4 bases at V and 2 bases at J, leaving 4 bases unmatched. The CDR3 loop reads CASSSATSGAYEQYF. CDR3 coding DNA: TGTGCCAGCAGCTCGGCGACTAGCGGGGCCTACGAGCAGTACTTC.

The CDR3 bases are TGTGCCAGCAGCCGTAGACAGGGGACATATTCCTACGAGCAGTACTTC. It yields the protein CASSRRQGTYSYEQYF. The chain combines TRBV14 with TRBJ2-7, with 8 bases that match TRBD1. The CDR3 is 16 residues long. J was trimmed by 1 base and V by 4 bases; bases with no gene match: 9. CDR1 is SGHDN and CDR2 is FVKESK in the germline V gene.

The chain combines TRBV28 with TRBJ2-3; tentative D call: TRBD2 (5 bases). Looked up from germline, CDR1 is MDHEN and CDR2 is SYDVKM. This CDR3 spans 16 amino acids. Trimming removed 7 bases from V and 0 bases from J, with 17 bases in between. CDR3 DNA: TGTGCCAGCACCCCCACGCGGACTTACAGCACAGATACGCAGTATTTT. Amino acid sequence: CASTPTRTYSTDTQYF.

CDR3 in amino acids: CASSSPGHNTEAFF. The CDR3 nucleotides are TGTGCCAGCAGTTCACCGGGACATAACACTGAAGCTTTCTTT. V is TRBV27 and J is TRBJ1-1; possible D gene TRBD1, 6 bases. V shed 4 bases and J shed 2 bases, with 11 bases lying between them. Germline V gene sequence: CDR1 MNHEY, CDR2 SMNVEV (reference sequence). The CDR3 extends over 14 amino acids.

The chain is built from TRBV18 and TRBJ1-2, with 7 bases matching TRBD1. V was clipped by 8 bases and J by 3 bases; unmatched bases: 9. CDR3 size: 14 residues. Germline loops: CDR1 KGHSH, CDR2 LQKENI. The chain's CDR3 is CASHQEGADYGYTF. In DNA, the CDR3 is TGTGCCAGCCATCAGGAGGGGGCCGACTATGGCTACACCTTC.

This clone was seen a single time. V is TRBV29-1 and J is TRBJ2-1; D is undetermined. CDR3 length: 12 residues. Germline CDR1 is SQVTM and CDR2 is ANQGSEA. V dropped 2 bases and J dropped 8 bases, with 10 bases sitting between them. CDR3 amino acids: CSVEQRLDEQFF. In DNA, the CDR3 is TGCAGCGTTGAACAGAGGCTCGATGAGCAGTTCTTC.

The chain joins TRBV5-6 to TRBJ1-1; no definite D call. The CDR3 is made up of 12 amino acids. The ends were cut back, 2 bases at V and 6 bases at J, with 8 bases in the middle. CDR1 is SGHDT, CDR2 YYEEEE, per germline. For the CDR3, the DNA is TGTGCCAGCAGCTTACCAGGCTCTGAAGCTTTCTTT. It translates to CASSLPGSEAFF. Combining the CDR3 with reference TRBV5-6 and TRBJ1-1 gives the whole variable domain DAGVTQSPTHLIKTRGQQVTLRCSPKSGHDTVSWYQQALGQGPQFIFQYYEEEERQRGNFPDRFSGHQFPNYSSELNVNALLLGDSALYLCASSLPGSEAFFGQGTRLTVV.

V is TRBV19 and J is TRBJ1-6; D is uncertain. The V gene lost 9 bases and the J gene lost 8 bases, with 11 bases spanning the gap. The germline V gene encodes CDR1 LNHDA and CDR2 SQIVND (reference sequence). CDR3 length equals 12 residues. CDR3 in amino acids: CASNFEDSPLHF. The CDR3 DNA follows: TGTGCCAGCAATTTTGAGGATTCACCCCTCCACTTT.

For the CDR3, the DNA is TGTGCCAGCAGCCCAGGACAGGGCGTCTATGGCTACACCTTC. Its protein is CASSPGQGVYGYTF. This rearrangement joins TRBV9 to TRBJ1-2, with 8 positions matching TRBD1. This CDR3 comprises 14 residues. Germline V lookup: CDR1 SGDLS, CDR2 YYNGEE. V was pared by 4 bases and J by 4 bases, with 6 bases of the junction left unmatched.

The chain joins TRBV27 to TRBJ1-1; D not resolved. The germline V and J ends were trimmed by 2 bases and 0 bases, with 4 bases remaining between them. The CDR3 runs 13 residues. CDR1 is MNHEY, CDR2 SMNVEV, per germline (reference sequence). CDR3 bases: TGTGCCAGCAGTTTAACAGTGAACACTGAAGCTTTCTTT. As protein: CASSLTVNTEAFF.

The CDR3 reads CASSYSPAGVYNEQFF. The CDR3 region has the DNA TGTGCCAGCAGTTACTCCCCAGCGGGGGTGTACAATGAGCAGTTCTTC. The chain employs TRBV6-5 and TRBJ2-1, with 8 bases that match TRBD2. CDR3 length equals 16 residues. Germline V gene lookup returns CDR1 MNHEY and CDR2 SVGAGI. Germline trimming cut 0 bases from V and 4 bases from J; bases unmatched to any gene: 5.

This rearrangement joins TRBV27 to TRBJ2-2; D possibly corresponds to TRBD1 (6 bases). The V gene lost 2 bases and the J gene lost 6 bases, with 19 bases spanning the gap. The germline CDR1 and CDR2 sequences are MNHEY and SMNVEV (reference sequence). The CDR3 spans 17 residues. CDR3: CASSLHYITGSAGELFF. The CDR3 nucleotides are TGTGCCAGCAGTTTACATTACATTACAGGGAGCGCCGGGGAGCTGTTTTTT.

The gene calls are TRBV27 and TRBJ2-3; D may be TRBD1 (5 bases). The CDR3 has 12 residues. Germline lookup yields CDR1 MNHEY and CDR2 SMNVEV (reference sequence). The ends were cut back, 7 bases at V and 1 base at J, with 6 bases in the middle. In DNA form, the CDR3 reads TGTGCCAGCAAAGGGGGCACAGATACGCAGTATTTT. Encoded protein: CASKGGTDTQYF.

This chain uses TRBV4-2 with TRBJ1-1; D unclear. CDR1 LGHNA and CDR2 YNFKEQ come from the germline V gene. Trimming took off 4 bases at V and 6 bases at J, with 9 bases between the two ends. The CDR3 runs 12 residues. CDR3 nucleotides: TGTGCCAGCAGCCTGGGAGGCTCTGAAGCTTTCTTT. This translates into CASSLGGSEAFF.

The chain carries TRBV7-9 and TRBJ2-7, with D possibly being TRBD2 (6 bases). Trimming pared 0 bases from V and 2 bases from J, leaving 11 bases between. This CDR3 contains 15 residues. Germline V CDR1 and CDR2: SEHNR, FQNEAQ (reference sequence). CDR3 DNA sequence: TGTGCCAGCAGCTTAGCCGACAGCGGGCCCTACGAGCAGTACTTC. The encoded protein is CASSLADSGPYEQYF.

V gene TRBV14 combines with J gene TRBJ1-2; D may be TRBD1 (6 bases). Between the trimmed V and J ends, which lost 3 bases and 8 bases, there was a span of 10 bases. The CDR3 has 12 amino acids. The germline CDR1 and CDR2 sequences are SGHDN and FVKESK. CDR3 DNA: TGTGCCAGCAGCCAGAAGGGGGACGGCTACACCTTC. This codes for CASSQKGDGYTF.

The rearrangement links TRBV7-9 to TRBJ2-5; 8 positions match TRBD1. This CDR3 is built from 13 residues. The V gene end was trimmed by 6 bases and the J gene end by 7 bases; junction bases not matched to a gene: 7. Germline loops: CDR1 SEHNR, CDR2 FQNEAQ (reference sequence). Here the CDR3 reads CASRTGASGTQYF. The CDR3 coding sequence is TGTGCCAGCAGGACAGGGGCTTCGGGGACCCAGTACTTC.

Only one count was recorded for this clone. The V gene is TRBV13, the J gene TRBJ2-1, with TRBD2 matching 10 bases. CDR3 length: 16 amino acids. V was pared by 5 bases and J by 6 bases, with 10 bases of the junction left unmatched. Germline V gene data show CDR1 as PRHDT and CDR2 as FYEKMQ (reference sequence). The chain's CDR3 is CASSPESGGAGNEQFF. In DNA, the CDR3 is TGTGCCAGCAGCCCAGAAAGCGGGGGGGCCGGCAATGAGCAGTTCTTC.

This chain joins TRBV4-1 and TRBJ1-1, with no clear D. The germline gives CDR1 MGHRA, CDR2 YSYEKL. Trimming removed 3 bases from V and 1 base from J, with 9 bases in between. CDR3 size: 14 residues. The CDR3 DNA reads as TGCGCCAGCAGCCAGGTTCCAGGGAACACTGAAGCTTTCTTT. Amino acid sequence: CASSQVPGNTEAFF.